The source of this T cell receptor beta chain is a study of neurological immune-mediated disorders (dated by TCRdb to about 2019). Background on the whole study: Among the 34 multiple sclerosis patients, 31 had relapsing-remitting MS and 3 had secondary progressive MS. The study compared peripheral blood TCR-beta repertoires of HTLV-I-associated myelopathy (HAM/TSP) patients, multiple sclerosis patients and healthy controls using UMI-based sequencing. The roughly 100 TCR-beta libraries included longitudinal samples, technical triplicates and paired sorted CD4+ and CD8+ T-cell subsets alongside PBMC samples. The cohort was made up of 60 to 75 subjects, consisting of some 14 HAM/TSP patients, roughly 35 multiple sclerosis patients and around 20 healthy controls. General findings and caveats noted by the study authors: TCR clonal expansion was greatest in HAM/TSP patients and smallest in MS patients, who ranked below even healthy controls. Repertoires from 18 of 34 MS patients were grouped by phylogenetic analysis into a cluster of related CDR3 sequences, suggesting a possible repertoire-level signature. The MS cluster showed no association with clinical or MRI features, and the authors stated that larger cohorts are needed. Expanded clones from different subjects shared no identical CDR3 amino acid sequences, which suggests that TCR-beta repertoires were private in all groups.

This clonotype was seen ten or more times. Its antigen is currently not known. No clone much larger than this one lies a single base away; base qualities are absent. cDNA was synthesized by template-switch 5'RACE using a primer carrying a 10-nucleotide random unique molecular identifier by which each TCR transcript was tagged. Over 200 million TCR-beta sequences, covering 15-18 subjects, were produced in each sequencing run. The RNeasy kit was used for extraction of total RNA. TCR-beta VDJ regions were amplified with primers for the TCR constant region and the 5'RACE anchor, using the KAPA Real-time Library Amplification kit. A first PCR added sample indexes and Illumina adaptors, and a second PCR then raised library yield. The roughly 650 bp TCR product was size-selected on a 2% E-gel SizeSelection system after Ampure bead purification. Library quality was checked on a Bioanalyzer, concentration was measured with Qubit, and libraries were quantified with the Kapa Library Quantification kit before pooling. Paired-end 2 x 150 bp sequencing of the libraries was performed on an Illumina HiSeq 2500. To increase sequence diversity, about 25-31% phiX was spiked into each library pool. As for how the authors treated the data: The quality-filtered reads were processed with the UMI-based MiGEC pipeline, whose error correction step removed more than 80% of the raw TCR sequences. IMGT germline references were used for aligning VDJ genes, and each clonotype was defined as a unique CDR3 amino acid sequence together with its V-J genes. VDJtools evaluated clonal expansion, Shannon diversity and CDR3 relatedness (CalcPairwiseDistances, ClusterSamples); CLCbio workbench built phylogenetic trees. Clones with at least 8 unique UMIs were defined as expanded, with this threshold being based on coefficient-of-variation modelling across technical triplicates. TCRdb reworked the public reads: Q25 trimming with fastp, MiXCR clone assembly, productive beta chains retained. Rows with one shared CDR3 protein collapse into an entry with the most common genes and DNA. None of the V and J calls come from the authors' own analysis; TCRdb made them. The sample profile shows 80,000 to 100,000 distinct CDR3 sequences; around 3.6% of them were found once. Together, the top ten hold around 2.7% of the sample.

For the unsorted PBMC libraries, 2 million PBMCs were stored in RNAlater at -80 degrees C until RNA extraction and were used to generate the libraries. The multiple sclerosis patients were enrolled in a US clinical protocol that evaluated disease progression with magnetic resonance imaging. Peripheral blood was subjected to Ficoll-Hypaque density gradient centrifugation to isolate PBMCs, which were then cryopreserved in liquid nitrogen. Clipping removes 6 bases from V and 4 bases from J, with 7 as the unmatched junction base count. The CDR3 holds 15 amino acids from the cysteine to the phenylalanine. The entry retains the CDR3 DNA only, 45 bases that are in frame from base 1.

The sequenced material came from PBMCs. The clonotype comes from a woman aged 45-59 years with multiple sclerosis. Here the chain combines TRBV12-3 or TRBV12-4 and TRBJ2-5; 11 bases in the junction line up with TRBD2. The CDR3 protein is CASSPLAGGGETQYF. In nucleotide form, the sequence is TGTGCCAGCAGCCCTCTAGCGGGGGGAGGAGAGACCCAGTACTTC.